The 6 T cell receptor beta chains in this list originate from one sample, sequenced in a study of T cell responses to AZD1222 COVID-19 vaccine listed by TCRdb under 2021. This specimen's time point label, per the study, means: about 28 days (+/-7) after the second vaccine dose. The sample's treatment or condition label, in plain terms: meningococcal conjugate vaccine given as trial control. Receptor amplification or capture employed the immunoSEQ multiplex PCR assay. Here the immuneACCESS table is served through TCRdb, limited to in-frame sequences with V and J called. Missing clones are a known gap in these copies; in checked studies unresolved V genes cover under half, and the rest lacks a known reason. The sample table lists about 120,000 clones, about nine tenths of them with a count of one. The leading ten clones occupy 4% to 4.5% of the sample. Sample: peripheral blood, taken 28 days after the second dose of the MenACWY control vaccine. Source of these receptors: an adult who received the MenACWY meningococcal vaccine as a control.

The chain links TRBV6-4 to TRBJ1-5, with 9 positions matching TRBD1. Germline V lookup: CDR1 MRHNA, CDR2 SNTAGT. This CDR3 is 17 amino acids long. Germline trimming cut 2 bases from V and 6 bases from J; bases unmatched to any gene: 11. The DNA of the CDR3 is TGTGCCAGCAGTGACCCCTTAGTGAGACAGGGGGGTCAGCCCCAGCATTTT. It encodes CASSDPLVRQGGQPQHF.

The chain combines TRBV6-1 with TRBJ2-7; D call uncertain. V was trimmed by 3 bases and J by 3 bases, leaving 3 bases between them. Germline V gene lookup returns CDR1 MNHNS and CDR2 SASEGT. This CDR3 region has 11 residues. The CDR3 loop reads CASSDNYEQYF. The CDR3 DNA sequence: TGTGCCAGCAGTGACAACTACGAGCAGTACTTC.

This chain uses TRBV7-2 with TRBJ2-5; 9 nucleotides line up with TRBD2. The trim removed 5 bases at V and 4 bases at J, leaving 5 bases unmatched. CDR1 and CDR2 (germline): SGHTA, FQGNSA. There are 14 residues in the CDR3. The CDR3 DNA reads TGTGCCAGCAGCCCGGGACTAGCCTTAGAGACCCAGTACTTC. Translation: CASSPGLALETQYF.

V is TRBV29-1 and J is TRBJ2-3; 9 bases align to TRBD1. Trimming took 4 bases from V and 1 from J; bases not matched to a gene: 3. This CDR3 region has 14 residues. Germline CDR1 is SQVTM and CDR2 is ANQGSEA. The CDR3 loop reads CSVARDRGTDTQYF. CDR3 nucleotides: TGCAGCGTTGCGAGGGACAGGGGCACAGATACGCAGTATTTT.

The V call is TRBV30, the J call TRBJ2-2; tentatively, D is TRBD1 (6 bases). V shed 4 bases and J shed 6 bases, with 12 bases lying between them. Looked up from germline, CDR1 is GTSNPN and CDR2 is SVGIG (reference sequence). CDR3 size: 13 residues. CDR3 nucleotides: TGTGCCTGGACGACAGGTTTCGCCGGGGAGCTGTTTTTT. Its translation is CAWTTGFAGELFF.

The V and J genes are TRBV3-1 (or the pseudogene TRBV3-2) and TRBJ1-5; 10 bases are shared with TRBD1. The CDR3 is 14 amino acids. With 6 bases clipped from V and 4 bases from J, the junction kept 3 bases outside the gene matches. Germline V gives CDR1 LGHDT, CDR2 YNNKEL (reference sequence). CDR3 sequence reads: CASSRGQGNQPQHF. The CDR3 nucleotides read TGTGCCAGCAGTAGGGGACAGGGGAATCAGCCCCAGCATTTT.